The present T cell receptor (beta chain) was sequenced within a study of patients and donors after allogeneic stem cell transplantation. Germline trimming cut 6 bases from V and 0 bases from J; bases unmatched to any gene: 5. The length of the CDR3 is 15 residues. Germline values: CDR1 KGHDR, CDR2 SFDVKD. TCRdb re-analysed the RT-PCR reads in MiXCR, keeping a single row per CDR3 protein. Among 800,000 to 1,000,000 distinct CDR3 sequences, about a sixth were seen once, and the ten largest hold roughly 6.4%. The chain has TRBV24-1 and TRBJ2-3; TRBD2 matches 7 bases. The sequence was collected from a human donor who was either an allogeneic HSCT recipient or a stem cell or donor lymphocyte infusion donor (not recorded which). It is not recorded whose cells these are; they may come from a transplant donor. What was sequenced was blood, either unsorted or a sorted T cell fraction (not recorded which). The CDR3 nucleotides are TGTGCCACCAGTCTAGGGACTACTAGCACAGATACGCAGTATTTT. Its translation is CATSLGTTSTDTQYF.